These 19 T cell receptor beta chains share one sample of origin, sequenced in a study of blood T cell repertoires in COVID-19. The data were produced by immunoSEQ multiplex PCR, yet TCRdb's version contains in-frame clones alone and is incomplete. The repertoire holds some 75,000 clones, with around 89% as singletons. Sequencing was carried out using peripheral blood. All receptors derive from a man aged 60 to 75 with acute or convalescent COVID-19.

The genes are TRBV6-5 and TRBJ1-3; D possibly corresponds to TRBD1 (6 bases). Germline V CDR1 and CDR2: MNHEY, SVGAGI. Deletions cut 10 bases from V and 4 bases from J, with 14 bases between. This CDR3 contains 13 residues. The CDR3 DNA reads TGTGCCACCCCCACAGGGCCGGGAAACACCATATATTTT. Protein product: CATPTGPGNTIYF.

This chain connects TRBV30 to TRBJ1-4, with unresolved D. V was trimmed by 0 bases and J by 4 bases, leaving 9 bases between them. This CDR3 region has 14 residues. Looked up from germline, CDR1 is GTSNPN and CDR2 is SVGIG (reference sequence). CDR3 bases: TGTGCCTGGAGTGTAACACGGGGTAATGAAAAACTGTTTTTT. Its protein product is CAWSVTRGNEKLFF.

The CDR3 nucleotides are TGTGCCAGCAGCGGGACTAGGTCCCACAATGAGCAGTTCTTC. As protein: CASSGTRSHNEQFF. The J gene is TRBJ2-1, the V gene TRBV14; 8 nucleotides align to TRBD2. Germline trimming cut 5 bases from V and 5 bases from J; bases unmatched to any gene: 5. This CDR3 is built from 14 residues. In germline, CDR1 is SGHDN, CDR2 FVKESK.

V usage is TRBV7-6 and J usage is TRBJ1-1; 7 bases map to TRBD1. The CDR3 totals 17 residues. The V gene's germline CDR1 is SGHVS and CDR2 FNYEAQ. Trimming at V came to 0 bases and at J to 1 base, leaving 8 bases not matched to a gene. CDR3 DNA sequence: TGTGCCAGCAGCTTAGCTGTAGCCGGGACAGAGAACACTGAAGCTTTCTTT. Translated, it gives CASSLAVAGTENTEAFF.

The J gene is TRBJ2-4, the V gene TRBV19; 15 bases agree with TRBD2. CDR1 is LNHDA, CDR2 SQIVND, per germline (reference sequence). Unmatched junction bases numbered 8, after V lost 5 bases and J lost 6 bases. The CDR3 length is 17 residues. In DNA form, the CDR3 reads TGTGCCAGTAGTCCCGGGACTAGCGGGAGGAGTAGAAACATTCAGTACTTC. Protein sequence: CASSPGTSGRSRNIQYF.

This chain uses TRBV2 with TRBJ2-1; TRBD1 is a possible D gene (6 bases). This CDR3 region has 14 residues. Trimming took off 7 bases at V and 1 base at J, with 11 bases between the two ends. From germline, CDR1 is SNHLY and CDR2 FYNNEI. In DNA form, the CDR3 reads TGTGCCAGCACTATACAGGGTTCCTACAATGAGCAGTTCTTC. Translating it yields CASTIQGSYNEQFF.

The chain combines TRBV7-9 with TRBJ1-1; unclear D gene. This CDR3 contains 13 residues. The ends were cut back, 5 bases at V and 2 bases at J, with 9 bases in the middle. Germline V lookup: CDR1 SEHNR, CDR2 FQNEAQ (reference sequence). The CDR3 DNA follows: TGTGCCAGCAGCACTCACAGTAACACTGAAGCTTTCTTT. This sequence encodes CASSTHSNTEAFF.

The CDR3 coding sequence is TGTGCCAGCAGCAAAAGGAGGAGGTGGAGTGAAGCTTTCTTT. It encodes CASSKRRRWSEAFF. V usage is TRBV21-1 and J usage is TRBJ1-1. TRBV21-1 is labeled a pseudogene. CDR3 length: 14 amino acids.

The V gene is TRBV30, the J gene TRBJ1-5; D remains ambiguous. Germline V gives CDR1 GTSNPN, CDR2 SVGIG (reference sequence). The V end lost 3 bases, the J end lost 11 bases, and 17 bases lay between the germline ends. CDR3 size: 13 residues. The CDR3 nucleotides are TGTGCCTGGAGCGAGGGAGTTGGAAGTTCCCAGCATTTT. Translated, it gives CAWSEGVGSSQHF.

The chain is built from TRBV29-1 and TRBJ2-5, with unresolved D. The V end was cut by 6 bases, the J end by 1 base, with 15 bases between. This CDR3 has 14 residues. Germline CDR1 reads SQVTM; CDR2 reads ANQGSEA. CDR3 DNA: TGCAGCGTGCGAAACAGTCTATTCCAAGAGACCCAGTACTTC. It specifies CSVRNSLFQETQYF.

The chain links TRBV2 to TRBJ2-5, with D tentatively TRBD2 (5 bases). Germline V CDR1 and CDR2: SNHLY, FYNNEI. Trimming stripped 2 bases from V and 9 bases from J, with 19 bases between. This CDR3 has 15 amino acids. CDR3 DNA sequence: TGTGCCAGCAGTGAAATACTAGTGATCAACGGTGCCCAGTACTTC. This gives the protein CASSEILVINGAQYF.

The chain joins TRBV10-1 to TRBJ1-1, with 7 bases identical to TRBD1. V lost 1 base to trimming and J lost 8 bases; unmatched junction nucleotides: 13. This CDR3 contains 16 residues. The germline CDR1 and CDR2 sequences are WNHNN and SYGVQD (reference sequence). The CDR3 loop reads CASSELGTQGTGEAFF. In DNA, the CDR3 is TGCGCCAGCAGTGAGTTAGGTACACAGGGGACGGGGGAAGCTTTCTTT.

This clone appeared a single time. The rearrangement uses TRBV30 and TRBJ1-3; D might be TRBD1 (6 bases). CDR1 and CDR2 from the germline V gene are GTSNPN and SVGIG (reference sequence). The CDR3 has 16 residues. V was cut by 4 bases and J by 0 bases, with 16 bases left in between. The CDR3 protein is CAWTRDLGGSGNTIYF. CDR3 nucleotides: TGTGCCTGGACCCGGGACCTAGGGGGCTCTGGAAACACCATATATTTT.

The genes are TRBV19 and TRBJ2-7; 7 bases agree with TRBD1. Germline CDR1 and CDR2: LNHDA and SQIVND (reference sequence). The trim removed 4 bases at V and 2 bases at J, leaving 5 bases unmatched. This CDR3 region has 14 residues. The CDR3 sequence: CASSTGTETYEQYF. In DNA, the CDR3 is TGTGCCAGTAGTACCGGGACAGAGACCTACGAGCAGTACTTC.

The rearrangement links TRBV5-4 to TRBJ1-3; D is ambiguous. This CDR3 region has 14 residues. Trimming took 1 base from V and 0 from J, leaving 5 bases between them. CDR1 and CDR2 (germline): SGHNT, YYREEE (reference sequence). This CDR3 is CASSLSGSGNTIYF. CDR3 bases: TGTGCCAGCAGCTTGAGCGGCTCTGGAAACACCATATATTTT. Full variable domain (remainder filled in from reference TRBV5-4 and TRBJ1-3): ETGVTQSPTHLIKTRGQQVTLRCSSQSGHNTVSWYQQALGQGPQFIFQYYREEENGRGNFPPRFSGLQFPNYSSELNVNALELDDSALYLCASSLSGSGNTIYFGEGSWLTVV.

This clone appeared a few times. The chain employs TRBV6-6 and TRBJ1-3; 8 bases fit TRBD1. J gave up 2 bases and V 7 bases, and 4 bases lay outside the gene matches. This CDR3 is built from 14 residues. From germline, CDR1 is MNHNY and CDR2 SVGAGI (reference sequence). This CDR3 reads CASTQTGAGNTIYF. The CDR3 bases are TGTGCCAGCACTCAGACAGGGGCTGGAAACACCATATATTTT.

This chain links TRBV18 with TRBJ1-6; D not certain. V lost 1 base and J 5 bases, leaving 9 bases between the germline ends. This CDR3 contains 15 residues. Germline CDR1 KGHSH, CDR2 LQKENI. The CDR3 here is CASSPHGEDNSPLHF. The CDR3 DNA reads TGTGCCAGCTCACCACATGGGGAGGATAATTCACCCCTCCACTTT.

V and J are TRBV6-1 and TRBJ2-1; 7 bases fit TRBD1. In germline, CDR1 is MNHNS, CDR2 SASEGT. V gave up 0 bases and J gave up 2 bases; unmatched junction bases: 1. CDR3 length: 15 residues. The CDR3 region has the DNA TGTGCCAGCAGTGAAGCGGGACAGCCCTACAATGAGCAGTTCTTC. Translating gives CASSEAGQPYNEQFF.

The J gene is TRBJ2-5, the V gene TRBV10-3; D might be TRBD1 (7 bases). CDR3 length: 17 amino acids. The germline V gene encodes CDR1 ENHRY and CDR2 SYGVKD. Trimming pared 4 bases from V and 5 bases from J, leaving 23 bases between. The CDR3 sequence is CAISASGLQGTPETQYF. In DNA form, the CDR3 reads TGTGCCATCAGTGCCTCCGGCTTACAGGGGACTCCGGAGACCCAGTACTTC.